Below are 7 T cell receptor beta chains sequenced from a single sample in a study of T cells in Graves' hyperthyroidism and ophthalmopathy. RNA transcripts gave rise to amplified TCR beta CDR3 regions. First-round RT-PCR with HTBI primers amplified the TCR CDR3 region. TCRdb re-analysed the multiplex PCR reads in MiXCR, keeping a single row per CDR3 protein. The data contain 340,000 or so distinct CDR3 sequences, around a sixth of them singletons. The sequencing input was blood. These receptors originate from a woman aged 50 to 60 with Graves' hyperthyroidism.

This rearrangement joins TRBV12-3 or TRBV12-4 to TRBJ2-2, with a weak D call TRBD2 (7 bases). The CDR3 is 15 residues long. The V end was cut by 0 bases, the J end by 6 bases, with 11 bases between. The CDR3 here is CASSLAGGGAGELFF. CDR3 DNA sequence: TGTGCCAGCAGTTTAGCGGGAGGGGGGGCCGGGGAGCTGTTTTTT.

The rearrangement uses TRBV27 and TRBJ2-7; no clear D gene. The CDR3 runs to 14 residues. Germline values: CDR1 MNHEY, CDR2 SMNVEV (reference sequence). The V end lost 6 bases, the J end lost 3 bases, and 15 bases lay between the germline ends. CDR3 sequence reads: CASRSITDGYEQYF. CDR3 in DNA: TGTGCCAGCAGAAGTATTACGGACGGCTACGAGCAGTACTTC.

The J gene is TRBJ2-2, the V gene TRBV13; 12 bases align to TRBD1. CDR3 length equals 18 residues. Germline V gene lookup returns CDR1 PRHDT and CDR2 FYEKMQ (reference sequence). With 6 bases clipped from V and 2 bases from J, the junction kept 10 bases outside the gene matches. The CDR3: CASSPQLGQGANTGELFF. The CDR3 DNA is TGTGCCAGCAGTCCGCAACTGGGACAGGGGGCAAACACCGGGGAGCTGTTTTTT.

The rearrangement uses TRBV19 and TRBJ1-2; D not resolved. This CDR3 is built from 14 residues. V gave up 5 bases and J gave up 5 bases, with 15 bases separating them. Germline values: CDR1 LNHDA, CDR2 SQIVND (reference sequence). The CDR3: CASSSTNPVYGYTF. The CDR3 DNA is TGTGCCAGTAGTTCCACAAATCCGGTTTATGGCTACACCTTC.

The CDR3 reads CASSLEWDTQYF. CDR3 DNA: TGTGCCAGCAGCTTAGAGTGGGATACGCAGTATTTT. The V call is TRBV7-2, the J call TRBJ2-3; D not certain. Trimming removed 1 base from V and 6 bases from J, with 5 bases in between. Germline CDR1 reads SGHTA; CDR2 reads FQGNSA. The CDR3 runs 12 residues.

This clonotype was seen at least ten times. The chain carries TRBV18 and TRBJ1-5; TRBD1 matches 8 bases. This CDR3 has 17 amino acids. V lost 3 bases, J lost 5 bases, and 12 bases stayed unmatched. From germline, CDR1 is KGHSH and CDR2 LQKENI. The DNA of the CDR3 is TGTGCCAGCTCACCCTCGTTGGACAGGGTACCGGATCAGCCCCAGCATTTT. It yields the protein CASSPSLDRVPDQPQHF.

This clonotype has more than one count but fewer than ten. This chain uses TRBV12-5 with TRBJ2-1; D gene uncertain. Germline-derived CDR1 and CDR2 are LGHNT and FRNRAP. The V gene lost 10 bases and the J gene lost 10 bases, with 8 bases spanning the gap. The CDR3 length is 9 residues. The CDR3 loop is CATHPEQFF. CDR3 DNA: TGTGCTACCCATCCCGAGCAGTTCTTC.